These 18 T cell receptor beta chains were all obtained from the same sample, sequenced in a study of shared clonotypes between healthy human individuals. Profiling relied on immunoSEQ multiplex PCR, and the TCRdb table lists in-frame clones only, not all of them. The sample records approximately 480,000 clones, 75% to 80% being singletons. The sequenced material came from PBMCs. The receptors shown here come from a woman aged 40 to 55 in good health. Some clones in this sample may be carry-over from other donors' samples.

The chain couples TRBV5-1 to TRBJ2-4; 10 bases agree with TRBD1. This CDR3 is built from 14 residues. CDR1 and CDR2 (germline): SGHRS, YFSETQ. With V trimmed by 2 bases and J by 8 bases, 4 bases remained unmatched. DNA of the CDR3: TGCGCCAGCAGCTTCCGGACAGGGGGAGACATTCAGTACTTC. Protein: CASSFRTGGDIQYF.

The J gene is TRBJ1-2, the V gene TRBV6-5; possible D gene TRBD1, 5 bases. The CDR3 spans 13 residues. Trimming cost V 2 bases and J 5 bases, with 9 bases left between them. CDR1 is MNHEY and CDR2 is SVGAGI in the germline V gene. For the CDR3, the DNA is TGTGCCAGCAGTTACCAGGGCGGTTATGGCTACACCTTC. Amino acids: CASSYQGGYGYTF.

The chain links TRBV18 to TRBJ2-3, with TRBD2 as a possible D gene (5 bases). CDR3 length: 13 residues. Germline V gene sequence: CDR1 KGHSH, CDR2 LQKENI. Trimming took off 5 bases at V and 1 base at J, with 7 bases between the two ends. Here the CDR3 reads CASSAGRTDTQYF. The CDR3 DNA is TGTGCCAGCTCAGCGGGCCGCACAGATACGCAGTATTTT. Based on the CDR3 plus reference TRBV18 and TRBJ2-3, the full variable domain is NAGVMQNPRHLVRRRGQEARLRCSPMKGHSHVYWYRQLPEEGLKFMVYLQKENIIDESGMPKERFSAEFPKEGPSILRIQQVVRGDSAAYFCASSAGRTDTQYFGPGTRLTVL.

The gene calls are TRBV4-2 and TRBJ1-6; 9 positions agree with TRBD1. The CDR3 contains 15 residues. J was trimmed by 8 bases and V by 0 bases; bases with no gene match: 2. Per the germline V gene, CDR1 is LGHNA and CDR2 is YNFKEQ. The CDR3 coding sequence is TGTGCCAGCAGCCAAGAATACAGGGGGCATTCACCCCTCCACTTT. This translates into CASSQEYRGHSPLHF.

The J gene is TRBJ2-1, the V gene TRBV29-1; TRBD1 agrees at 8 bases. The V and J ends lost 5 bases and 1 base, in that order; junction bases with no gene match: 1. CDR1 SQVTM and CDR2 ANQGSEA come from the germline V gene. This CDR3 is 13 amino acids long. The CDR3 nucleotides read TGCAGCGTTACAGGGGGATCCTACAATGAGCAGTTCTTC. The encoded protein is CSVTGGSYNEQFF.

CDR3 sequence: CASSSSGARTDTQYF. CDR3 in DNA: TGTGCCAGCAGCTCAAGCGGTGCTCGCACAGATACGCAGTATTTT. The rearrangement links TRBV7-3 to TRBJ2-3, with a weak D call TRBD2 (5 bases). Germline-derived CDR1 and CDR2 are SGHTA and FQGTGA. Trimming pared 4 bases from V and 1 base from J, leaving 12 bases between. CDR3 size: 15 residues.

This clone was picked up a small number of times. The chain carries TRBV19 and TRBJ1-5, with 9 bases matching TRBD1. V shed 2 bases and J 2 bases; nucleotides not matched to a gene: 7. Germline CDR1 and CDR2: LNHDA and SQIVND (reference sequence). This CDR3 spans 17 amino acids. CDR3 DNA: TGTGCCAGTAGTATATGGGGACAGGGTGGCGGCAATCAGCCCCAGCATTTT. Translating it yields CASSIWGQGGGNQPQHF.

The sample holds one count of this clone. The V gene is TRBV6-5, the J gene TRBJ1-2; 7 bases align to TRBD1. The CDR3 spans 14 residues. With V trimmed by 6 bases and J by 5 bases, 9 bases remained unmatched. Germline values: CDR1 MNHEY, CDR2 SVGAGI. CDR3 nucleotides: TGTGCCAGCAGGGACACAGGGGCCGGGTATGGCTACACCTTC. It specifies CASRDTGAGYGYTF.

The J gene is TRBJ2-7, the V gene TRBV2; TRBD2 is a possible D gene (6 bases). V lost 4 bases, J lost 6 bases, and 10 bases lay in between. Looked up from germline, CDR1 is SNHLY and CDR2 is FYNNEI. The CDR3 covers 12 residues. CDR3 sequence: CASSAVGGEQYF. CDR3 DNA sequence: TGTGCCAGCAGTGCGGTGGGGGGCGAGCAGTACTTC.

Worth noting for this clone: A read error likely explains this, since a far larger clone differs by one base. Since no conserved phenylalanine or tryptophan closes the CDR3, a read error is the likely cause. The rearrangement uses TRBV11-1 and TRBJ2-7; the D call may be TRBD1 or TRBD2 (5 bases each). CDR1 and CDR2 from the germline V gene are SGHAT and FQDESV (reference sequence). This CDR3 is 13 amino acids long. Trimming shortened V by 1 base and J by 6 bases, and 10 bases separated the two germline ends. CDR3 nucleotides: TGTGCCAGCAGCTTAGGAGGGGTTAGCGAGCAGTACTCC. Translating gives CASSLGGVSEQYS.

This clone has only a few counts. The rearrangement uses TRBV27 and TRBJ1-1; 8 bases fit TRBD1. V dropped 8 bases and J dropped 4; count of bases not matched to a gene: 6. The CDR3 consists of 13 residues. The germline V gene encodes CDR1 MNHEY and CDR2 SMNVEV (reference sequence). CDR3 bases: TGTGCCAGCTATCAGGGGGCTGGCACTGAAGCTTTCTTT. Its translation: CASYQGAGTEAFF.

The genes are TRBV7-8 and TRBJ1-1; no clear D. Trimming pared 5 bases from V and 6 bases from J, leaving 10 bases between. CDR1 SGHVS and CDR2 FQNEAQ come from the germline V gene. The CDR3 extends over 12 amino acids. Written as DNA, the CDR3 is TGTGCCAGCAGCCTCTTCCAGGCTGAAGCTTTCTTT. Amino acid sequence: CASSLFQAEAFF.

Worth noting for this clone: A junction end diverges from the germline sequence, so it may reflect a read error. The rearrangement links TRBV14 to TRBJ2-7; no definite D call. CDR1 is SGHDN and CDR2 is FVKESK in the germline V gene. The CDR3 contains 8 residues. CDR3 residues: CASSRLSF. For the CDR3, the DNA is TGTGCCAGCAGCCGCTTGTCCTTC.

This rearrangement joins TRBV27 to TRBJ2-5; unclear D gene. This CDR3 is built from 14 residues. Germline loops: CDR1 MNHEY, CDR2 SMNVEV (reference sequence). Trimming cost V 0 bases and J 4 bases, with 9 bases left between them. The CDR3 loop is CASSLSPVGETQYF. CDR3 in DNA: TGTGCCAGCAGTTTATCCCCCGTTGGAGAGACCCAGTACTTC.

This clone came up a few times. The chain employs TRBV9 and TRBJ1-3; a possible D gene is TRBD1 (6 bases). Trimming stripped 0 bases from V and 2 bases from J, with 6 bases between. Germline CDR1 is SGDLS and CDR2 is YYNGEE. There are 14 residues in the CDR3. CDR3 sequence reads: CASSVGTAGNTIYF. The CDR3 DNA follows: TGTGCCAGCAGCGTAGGGACAGCTGGAAACACCATATATTTT.

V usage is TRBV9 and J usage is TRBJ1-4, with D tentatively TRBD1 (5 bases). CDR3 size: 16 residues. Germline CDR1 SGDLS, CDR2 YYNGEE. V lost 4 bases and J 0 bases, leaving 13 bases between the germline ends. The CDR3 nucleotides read TGTGCCAGCAGCTCTCGGGACCCTGCAACTAATGAAAAACTGTTTTTT. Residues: CASSSRDPATNEKLFF. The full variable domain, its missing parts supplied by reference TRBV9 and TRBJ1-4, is DSGVTQTPKHLITATGQRVTLRCSPRSGDLSVYWYQQSLDQGLQFLIQYYNGEERAKGNILERFSAQQFPDLHSELNLSSLELGDSALYFCASSSRDPATNEKLFFGSGTQLSVL.

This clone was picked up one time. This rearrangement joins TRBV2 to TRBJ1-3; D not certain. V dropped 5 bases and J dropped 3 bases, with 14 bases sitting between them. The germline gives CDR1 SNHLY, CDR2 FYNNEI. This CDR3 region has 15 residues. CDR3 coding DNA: TGTGCCAGCAGTTCTCGGGCCTCTGATGGAAACACCATATATTTT. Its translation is CASSSRASDGNTIYF. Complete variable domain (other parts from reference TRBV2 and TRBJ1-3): EPEVTQTPSHQVTQMGQEVILRCVPISNHLYFYWYRQILGQKVEFLVSFYNNEISEKSEIFDDQFSVERPDGSNFTLKIRSTKLEDSAMYFCASSSRASDGNTIYFGEGSWLTVV.

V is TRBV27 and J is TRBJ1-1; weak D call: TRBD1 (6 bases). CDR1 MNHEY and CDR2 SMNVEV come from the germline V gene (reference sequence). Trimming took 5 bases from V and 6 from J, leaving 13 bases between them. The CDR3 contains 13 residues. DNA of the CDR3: TGTGCCAGCAGTGTAACAGGGAGCGCTGAAGCTTTCTTT. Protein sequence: CASSVTGSAEAFF.